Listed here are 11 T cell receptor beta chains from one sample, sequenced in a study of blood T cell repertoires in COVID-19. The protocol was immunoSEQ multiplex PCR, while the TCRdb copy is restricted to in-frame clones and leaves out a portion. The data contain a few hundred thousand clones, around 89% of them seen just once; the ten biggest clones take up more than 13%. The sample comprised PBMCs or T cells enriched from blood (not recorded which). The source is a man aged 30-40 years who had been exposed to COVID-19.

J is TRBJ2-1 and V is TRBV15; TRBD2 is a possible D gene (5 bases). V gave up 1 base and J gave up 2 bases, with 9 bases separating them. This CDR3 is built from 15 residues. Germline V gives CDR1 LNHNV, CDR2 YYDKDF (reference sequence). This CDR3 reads CATSRVPGTYNEQFF. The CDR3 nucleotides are TGTGCCACCAGCAGAGTCCCGGGAACCTACAATGAGCAGTTCTTC. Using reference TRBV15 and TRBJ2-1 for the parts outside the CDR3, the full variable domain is DAMVIQNPRYQVTQFGKPVTLSCSQTLNHNVMYWYQQKSSQAPKLLFHYYDKDFNNEADTPDNFQSRRPNTSFCFLDIRSPGLGDTAMYLCATSRVPGTYNEQFFGPGTRLTVL.

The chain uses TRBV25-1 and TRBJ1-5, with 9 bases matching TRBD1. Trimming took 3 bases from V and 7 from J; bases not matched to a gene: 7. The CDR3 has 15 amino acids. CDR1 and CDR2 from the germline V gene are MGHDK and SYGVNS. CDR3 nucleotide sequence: TGTGCCAGCAGTGATTCGGGGACAGGGTTACAGCCCCAGCATTTT. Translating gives CASSDSGTGLQPQHF.

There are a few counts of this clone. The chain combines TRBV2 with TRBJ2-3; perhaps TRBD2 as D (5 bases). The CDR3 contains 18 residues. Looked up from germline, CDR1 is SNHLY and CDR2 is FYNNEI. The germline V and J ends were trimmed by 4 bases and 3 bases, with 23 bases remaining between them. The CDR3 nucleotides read TGTGCCAGCAGTGGTTTAGCGTGGAGCTGGGAAGAGACAGATACGCAGTATTTT. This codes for CASSGLAWSWEETDTQYF.

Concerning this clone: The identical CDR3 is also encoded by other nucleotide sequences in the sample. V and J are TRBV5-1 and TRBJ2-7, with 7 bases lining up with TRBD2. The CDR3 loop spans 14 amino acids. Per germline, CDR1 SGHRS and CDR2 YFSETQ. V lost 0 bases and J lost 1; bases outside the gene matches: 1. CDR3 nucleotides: TGCGCCAGCAGCTTGGGGGAGGGATCCTACGAGCAGTACTTC. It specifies CASSLGEGSYEQYF.

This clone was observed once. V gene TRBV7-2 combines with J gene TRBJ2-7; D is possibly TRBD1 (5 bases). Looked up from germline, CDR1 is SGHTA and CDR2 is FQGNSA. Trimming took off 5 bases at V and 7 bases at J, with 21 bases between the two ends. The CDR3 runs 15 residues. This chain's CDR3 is CASSRTIGVQGEQYF. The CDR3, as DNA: TGTGCCAGCAGCCGGACCATCGGCGTTCAGGGAGAGCAGTACTTC.

The CDR3 nucleotides read TGTGCCTGGAGTAGGCAGGACACCGGGGAGCTGTTTTTT. This codes for CAWSRQDTGELFF. The genes are TRBV30 and TRBJ2-2; D uncertain. This CDR3 has 13 residues. V shed 2 bases and J shed 3 bases, with 7 bases lying between them. Germline V gene sequence: CDR1 GTSNPN, CDR2 SVGIG (reference sequence).

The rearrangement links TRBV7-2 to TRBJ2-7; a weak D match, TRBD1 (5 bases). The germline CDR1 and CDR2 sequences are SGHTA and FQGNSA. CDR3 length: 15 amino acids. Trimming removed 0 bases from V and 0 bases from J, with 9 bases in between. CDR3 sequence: CASSLAWTHSYEQYF. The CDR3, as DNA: TGTGCCAGCAGCTTAGCTTGGACACACTCCTACGAGCAGTACTTC.

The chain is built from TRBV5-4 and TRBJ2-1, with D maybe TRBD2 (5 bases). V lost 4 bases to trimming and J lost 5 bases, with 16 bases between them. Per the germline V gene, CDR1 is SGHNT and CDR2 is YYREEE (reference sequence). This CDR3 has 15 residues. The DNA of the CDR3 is TGTGCCAGCAGCCCCCAGCCACTAGGAAACAATGAGCAGTTCTTC. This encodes CASSPQPLGNNEQFF.

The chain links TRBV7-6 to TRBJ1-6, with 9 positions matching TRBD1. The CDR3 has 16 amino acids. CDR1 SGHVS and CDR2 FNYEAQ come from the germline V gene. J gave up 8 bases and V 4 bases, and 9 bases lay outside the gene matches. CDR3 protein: CASSSRDRDEDSPLHF. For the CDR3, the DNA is TGTGCCAGCAGCTCCCGGGACAGGGATGAGGATTCACCCCTCCACTTT.

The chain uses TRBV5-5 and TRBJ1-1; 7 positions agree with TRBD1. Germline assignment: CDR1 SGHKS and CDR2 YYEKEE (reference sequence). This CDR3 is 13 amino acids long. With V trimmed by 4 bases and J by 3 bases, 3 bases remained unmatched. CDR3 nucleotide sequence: TGTGCCAGCAGCCCCGACAGGGACACTGAAGCTTTCTTT. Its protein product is CASSPDRDTEAFF.

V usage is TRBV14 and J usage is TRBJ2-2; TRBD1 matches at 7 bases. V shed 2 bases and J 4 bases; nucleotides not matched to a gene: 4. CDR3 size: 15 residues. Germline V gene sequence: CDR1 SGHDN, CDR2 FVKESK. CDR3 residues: CASSQRQGATGELFF. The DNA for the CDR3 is TGTGCCAGCAGCCAAAGACAGGGCGCCACCGGGGAGCTGTTTTTT.